The next 22 T cell receptor beta chains were all read from a single sample in a study of human versus mouse CDR3 diversity and MHC coevolution. Sequenced by immunoSEQ multiplex PCR; TCRdb stores in-frame clones only, minus some. The sample holds about 81,000 clones, around 95% seen once. The sequencing input was naive CD4+ T cells from blood. The subset denotes: CD45RO-negative CD62L-positive naive CD4 T cells. The receptors here all came from a person aged 30 to 70 in good health.

The rearrangement links TRBV27 to TRBJ1-6; 7 nucleotides agree with TRBD1. The CDR3 sequence is 15 residues long. V trimming: 8 bases; J trimming: 7 bases; junction bases outside the gene matches: 11. Germline CDR1 reads MNHEY; CDR2 reads SMNVEV (reference sequence). The CDR3 region has the DNA TGTGCCAGCCGCGGATACAGGGGCCTCAATTCACCCCTCCACTTT. Its protein is CASRGYRGLNSPLHF.

This chain links TRBV5-1 with TRBJ1-5; TRBD1 aligns across 8 bases. The germline V gene encodes CDR1 SGHRS and CDR2 YFSETQ. With V trimmed by 4 bases and J by 4 bases, 10 bases remained unmatched. The CDR3 spans 16 residues. In nucleotides, the CDR3 is TGCGCCAGCAGCCCTAGACCTACAGGGGGTAATCAGCCCCAGCATTTT. Its protein is CASSPRPTGGNQPQHF. The full variable domain, rest sourced from reference TRBV5-1 and TRBJ1-5, is KAGVTQTPRYLIKTRGQQVTLSCSPISGHRSVSWYQQTPGQGLQFLFEYFSETQRNKGNFPGRFSGRQFSNSRSEMNVSTLELGDSALYLCASSPRPTGGNQPQHFGDGTRLSIL.

V gene TRBV6-4 combines with J gene TRBJ2-7; 11 bases map to TRBD2. After removal of 8 bases from V and 0 bases from J, the junction contained 9 bases not matched to a gene. Per the germline V gene, CDR1 is MRHNA and CDR2 is SNTAGT. This CDR3 contains 16 residues. The CDR3 is CASSWSGTSGSYEQYF. CDR3 in DNA: TGTGCCAGCTCCTGGAGCGGGACTAGCGGCTCCTACGAGCAGTACTTC.

The J gene is TRBJ2-7, the V gene TRBV21-1; the D call TRBD1 from the table was never checked on the DNA. TRBV21-1 counts as a pseudogene. This CDR3 spans 14 amino acids. The CDR3 here is CASSKGYRGYEQYF. The CDR3 DNA is TGTGCCAGCAGCAAAGGATACAGGGGCTACGAGCAGTACTTC.

CDR3 loop: CASSPGTANTGELFF. CDR3 bases: TGTGCCAGCAGCCCCGGGACAGCGAACACCGGGGAGCTGTTTTTT. The rearrangement links TRBV7-3 to TRBJ2-2; 7 nucleotides align to TRBD1. The length of the CDR3 is 15 residues. Trimming took 5 bases from V and 0 from J; bases not matched to a gene: 3. In germline, CDR1 is SGHTA, CDR2 FQGTGA.

This chain connects TRBV7-7 to TRBJ2-1, with no clear D. Deletions cut 5 bases from V and 2 bases from J, with 10 bases between. The CDR3 has 14 residues. CDR1 is SSHAT, CDR2 FNYEAQ, per germline (reference sequence). CDR3 amino acids: CASSPLFPYNEQFF. The DNA of the CDR3 is TGTGCCAGCAGCCCTCTATTCCCCTACAATGAGCAGTTCTTC.

The rearrangement joins TRBV5-1 to TRBJ2-3; 8 nucleotides line up with TRBD1. V lost 8 bases and J lost 2; bases outside the gene matches: 10. The CDR3 runs 15 residues. Germline V gene sequence: CDR1 SGHRS, CDR2 YFSETQ. The chain's CDR3 is CASTAGGLFTDTQYF. In DNA form, the CDR3 reads TGCGCCAGTACGGCAGGGGGCCTTTTCACAGATACGCAGTATTTT.

The CDR3 nucleotides are TGTGCCAGCACCGAAGGGACTCCCGAACCAGATACGCAGTATTTT. This encodes CASTEGTPEPDTQYF. This chain joins TRBV11-2 and TRBJ2-3, with D possibly matching TRBD2 (6 bases). V lost 7 bases and J lost 4, with 18 bases in between. This CDR3 comprises 15 residues. Germline V CDR1 and CDR2: SGHAT, FQNNGV.

V and J are TRBV18 and TRBJ2-1; 9 bases line up with TRBD2. V gave up 4 bases and J gave up 2 bases; unmatched junction bases: 3. The CDR3 covers 15 residues. Per germline, CDR1 KGHSH and CDR2 LQKENI. Here the CDR3 DNA reads TGTGCCAGCTCACGGTCTAGCGGGGCCTACAATGAGCAGTTCTTC. It specifies CASSRSSGAYNEQFF.

CDR3 bases: TGTGCCAGTAGTACCAGGGGCTTATCTGAAGCTTTCTTT. It yields the protein CASSTRGLSEAFF. The chain carries TRBV19 and TRBJ1-1, with D perhaps matching TRBD1 (6 bases). The V end was cut by 4 bases, the J end by 6 bases, with 12 bases between. Germline values: CDR1 LNHDA, CDR2 SQIVND (reference sequence). The CDR3 is 13 amino acids.

CDR3 sequence (DNA): TGTGCCAGCAGCTTACAACAGGCTCTAGGCACAGATACGCAGTATTTT. Protein sequence: CASSLQQALGTDTQYF. The V call is TRBV11-1, the J call TRBJ2-3; maybe TRBD1 (5 bases). The CDR3 consists of 16 residues. The V end was cut by 2 bases, the J end by 1 base, with 13 bases between. Germline CDR1 and CDR2: SGHAT and FQDESV (reference sequence).

As to this clone: This sample includes further DNA sequences coding for the same CDR3. J is TRBJ1-6 and V is TRBV7-9; possibly TRBD1 for D (5 bases). Between the trimmed V and J ends, which lost 3 bases and 10 bases, there was a span of 7 bases. Looked up from germline, CDR1 is SEHNR and CDR2 is FQNEAQ (reference sequence). The CDR3 consists of 12 residues. CDR3 DNA sequence: TGTGCCAGCAGCTTGGGGGGATCACCCCTCCACTTT. Residues: CASSLGGSPLHF.

A single count supports this clone. The chain combines TRBV19 with TRBJ1-6, with D unclear. The V end was cut by 5 bases, the J end by 6 bases, with 11 bases between. The CDR3 runs to 14 residues. Germline lookup yields CDR1 LNHDA and CDR2 SQIVND (reference sequence). The CDR3 DNA is TGTGCCAGTAGTTACCCGGTTCCTAATTCACCCCTCCACTTT. Protein product: CASSYPVPNSPLHF.

The V call is TRBV4-1, the J call TRBJ2-7, with D possibly TRBD2 on 6 matching bases. The CDR3 runs 15 residues. CDR1 is MGHRA and CDR2 is YSYEKL in the germline V gene. V shed 0 bases and J shed 0 bases, with 9 bases lying between them. CDR3 amino acids: CASSQDRGISYEQYF. The DNA of the CDR3 is TGCGCCAGCAGCCAAGACCGGGGGATCTCCTACGAGCAGTACTTC.

The count of this clone is one. The V and J genes are TRBV6-6 and TRBJ2-1; D might be TRBD1 (7 bases). The V end was cut by 8 bases, the J end by 0 bases, with 14 bases between. CDR1 is MNHNY and CDR2 is SVGAGI in the germline V gene (reference sequence). This CDR3 is built from 15 residues. Here the CDR3 reads CASFPQGGSYNEQFF. Here the CDR3 DNA reads TGTGCCAGCTTCCCCCAGGGGGGCTCCTACAATGAGCAGTTCTTC.

The chain joins TRBV18 to TRBJ2-7, with D tentatively TRBD2 (6 bases). CDR1 and CDR2 from the germline V gene are KGHSH and LQKENI. V was shortened by 5 bases and J by 9 bases, with 26 bases between the two germline ends. The CDR3 is 16 residues long. This CDR3 is CASSSQWQGGTEGQYF. Here the CDR3 DNA reads TGTGCCAGCTCATCCCAATGGCAAGGAGGGACCGAAGGGCAGTACTTC.

The chain couples TRBV19 to TRBJ2-1, with 11 bases fitting TRBD1. Germline V gene sequence: CDR1 LNHDA, CDR2 SQIVND (reference sequence). The CDR3 spans 14 residues. Unmatched junction bases numbered 6, after V lost 8 bases and J lost 6 bases. The CDR3 is CASRGQGAPNEQFF. In DNA form, the CDR3 reads TGTGCCAGTCGCGGACAGGGGGCACCCAATGAGCAGTTCTTC.

The chain uses TRBV11-2 and TRBJ2-3, with D possibly TRBD2 on 6 matching bases. Deletions cut 3 bases from V and 9 bases from J, with 19 bases between. CDR3 length equals 15 residues. Germline V gives CDR1 SGHAT, CDR2 FQNNGV. This chain's CDR3 is CASSLGGSAGSTQYF. The CDR3 DNA follows: TGTGCCAGCAGCTTGGGGGGATCGGCGGGATCAACGCAGTATTTT. Using reference TRBV11-2 and TRBJ2-3 for the parts outside the CDR3, the full variable domain is EAGVAQSPRYKIIEKRQSVAFWCNPISGHATLYWYQQILGQGPKLLIQFQNNGVVDDSQLPKDRFSAERLKGVDSTLKIQPAKLEDSAVYLCASSLGGSAGSTQYFGPGTRLTVL.

The chain recombines TRBV30 with TRBJ1-1, with D maybe TRBD1 (5 bases). Germline V gene sequence: CDR1 GTSNPN, CDR2 SVGIG (reference sequence). This CDR3 has 12 amino acids. CDR3 nucleotides: TGTGCGGCCCTCAGTAACGGGGGGGAAGCTTTCTTT. Protein: CAALSNGGEAFF.

The chain joins TRBV27 to TRBJ1-2, with D tentatively TRBD1 (5 bases). The CDR3 covers 13 residues. Germline V gene data show CDR1 as MNHEY and CDR2 as SMNVEV (reference sequence). V dropped 0 bases and J dropped 3 bases, with 5 bases sitting between them. The CDR3 spells CASSLSGDYGYTF. DNA of the CDR3: TGTGCCAGCAGTTTATCAGGGGACTATGGCTACACCTTC.

This chain joins TRBV11-1 and TRBJ1-1; possible D gene TRBD1, 5 bases. This CDR3 region has 13 residues. Germline V gives CDR1 SGHAT, CDR2 FQDESV (reference sequence). Deletions cut 0 bases from V and 11 bases from J, with 13 bases between. The CDR3 reads CASSLAGLSRAFF. The CDR3 region has the DNA TGTGCCAGCAGCTTAGCGGGGCTCTCGCGGGCTTTCTTT. The full variable domain, completed using reference TRBV11-1 and TRBJ1-1, is EAEVAQSPRYKITEKSQAVAFWCDPISGHATLYWYRQILGQGPELLVQFQDESVVDDSQLPKDRFSAERLKGVDSTLKIQPAELGDSAMYLCASSLAGLSRAFFGQGTRLTVV.

J is TRBJ1-2 and V is TRBV19, with 7 bases identical to TRBD1. Germline assignment: CDR1 LNHDA and CDR2 SQIVND (reference sequence). V lost 5 bases and J lost 1; bases outside the gene matches: 4. The CDR3 is 14 amino acids. CDR3 sequence (DNA): TGTGCCAGTAGTGCCGGGACAGTTAACTATGGCTACACCTTC. Its protein is CASSAGTVNYGYTF.